The TCR beta chain under discussion was sequenced for a study of cytomegalovirus exposure and HLA in healthy donors. Study-level results: Likely technical artifact: a cluster of highly shared sequence variants.

Regarding this clone: Its antigen remains unknown.

With 6 bases clipped from V and 4 bases from J, the junction kept 4 bases outside the gene matches. CDR3 length: 13 residues. Germline values: CDR1 MNHEY, CDR2 SVGAGI. Primers: 60 Vbeta forward and 13 Jbeta reverse. The repertoire was sequenced with immunoSEQ multiplex PCR; TCRdb's copy has only in-frame clones and lacks some. Among about 210,000 clones listed, 80% to 90% were seen once. Healthy bone marrow donors formed the donor group. This chain links TRBV6-5 with TRBJ2-7; 9 bases are a match to TRBD1. The source material was PBMCs. The clonotype was recovered from a woman between 25 and 40 years old in good health and CMV-seronegative. CDR3 in amino acids: CASSRDREYEQYF. In nucleotides, the CDR3 is TGTGCCAGCAGCCGGGACAGGGAATACGAGCAGTACTTC.